A single sample gave rise to the 8 T cell receptor beta chains below, sequenced in a study of T cell responses to AZD1222 COVID-19 vaccine. Measured with immunoSEQ multiplex PCR; TCRdb has only the in-frame clones, and not every one. The data show 100,000 to 150,000 clones, around 87% seen once. This specimen consisted of peripheral blood, obtained on day 0 of AZD1222 vaccination. The receptors here all came from an adult in good health.

The chain uses TRBV2 and TRBJ2-3; TRBD2 agrees at 7 bases. CDR3 length equals 14 residues. V dropped 7 bases and J dropped 2; count of bases not matched to a gene: 6. The germline V gene encodes CDR1 SNHLY and CDR2 FYNNEI. CDR3 in amino acids: CASTRSGNTDTQYF. The CDR3 nucleotides are TGTGCCAGCACGCGCAGCGGGAACACAGATACGCAGTATTTT.

The rearrangement joins TRBV7-9 to TRBJ2-3, with 11 bases that match TRBD2. The CDR3 is 16 amino acids. CDR1 and CDR2 (germline): SEHNR, FQNEAQ (reference sequence). Trimming at V came to 5 bases and at J to 6 bases, leaving 10 bases not matched to a gene. The CDR3 sequence: CASSPGPSGGFDTQYF. Here the CDR3 DNA reads TGTGCCAGCAGCCCAGGGCCTAGCGGGGGGTTCGATACGCAGTATTTT.

The rearrangement links TRBV4-3 to TRBJ1-2, with TRBD1 matching over 7 bases. Germline V CDR1 and CDR2: LGHNA, YSLEER. The CDR3 loop spans 14 amino acids. V gave up 4 bases and J gave up 0 bases; unmatched junction bases: 2. In DNA, the CDR3 is TGCGCCAGCAGCCGTCAGGGGGCTAACTATGGCTACACCTTC. Encoded protein: CASSRQGANYGYTF.

This rearrangement joins TRBV5-1 to TRBJ2-3, with a tentative D call TRBD2 (5 bases). The V gene lost 3 bases and the J gene lost 4 bases, with 18 bases spanning the gap. Germline V CDR1 and CDR2: SGHRS, YFSETQ. This CDR3 region has 16 residues. The chain's CDR3 is CASSSGFSTGADTQYF. The CDR3 DNA reads as TGCGCCAGCAGCTCGGGATTCTCGACCGGAGCAGATACGCAGTATTTT. The whole variable domain, remainder taken from reference TRBV5-1 and TRBJ2-3, is KAGVTQTPRYLIKTRGQQVTLSCSPISGHRSVSWYQQTPGQGLQFLFEYFSETQRNKGNFPGRFSGRQFSNSRSEMNVSTLELGDSALYLCASSSGFSTGADTQYFGPGTRLTVL.

The V gene is TRBV6-2 or TRBV6-3, the J gene TRBJ1-5, with D possibly being TRBD1 (5 bases). CDR3 length equals 13 residues. Between the trimmed V and J ends, which lost 3 bases and 9 bases, there was a span of 12 bases. Germline assignment: CDR1 MNHEY and CDR2 SVGEGT. CDR3 sequence (DNA): TGTGCCAGCAGTTATCGGGGCGGGGGGCCCCAGCATTTT. Amino acid sequence: CASSYRGGGPQHF.

The chain joins TRBV2 to TRBJ1-1; 10 nucleotides align to TRBD1. CDR3 length equals 15 residues. Losses at the gene ends were 2 bases for V and 9 bases for J; bases not matched to a gene: 9. CDR1 and CDR2 (germline): SNHLY, FYNNEI. In DNA, the CDR3 is TGTGCCAGCAGTGAAAGGGGGACAGGGGAGTCGAAAGCTTTCTTT. Translation gives CASSERGTGESKAFF.

V usage is TRBV29-1 and J usage is TRBJ1-4, with a possible D match to TRBD1 (5 bases). The germline V gene encodes CDR1 SQVTM and CDR2 ANQGSEA. Trimming took off 4 bases at V and 3 bases at J, with 15 bases between the two ends. The CDR3 spans 15 residues. The CDR3 nucleotides are TGCAGCGTTGGGGGCAGGGTCGGCTCTAATGAAAAACTGTTTTTT. The encoded protein is CSVGGRVGSNEKLFF.

V usage is TRBV9 and J usage is TRBJ1-6; 7 nucleotides line up with TRBD1. Germline CDR1 SGDLS, CDR2 YYNGEE. The CDR3 consists of 17 residues. The V segment lost 4 bases and the J segment 4 bases; nucleotides outside the gene matches: 11. CDR3 DNA: TGTGCCAGCAGCCCCCGACAGGGCCAGGGGTATAATTCACCCCTCCACTTT. Translation: CASSPRQGQGYNSPLHF.